The 26 T cell receptor beta chains presented below share a single source sample, sequenced in a study of blood T cell repertoires in COVID-19. Produced via immunoSEQ multiplex PCR; TCRdb's table is partial and in-frame only. This table has 95,000 to 110,000 clones, approximately 84% appearing once. The sample taken for sequencing was peripheral blood. The source is a human donor in a cohort sampled during active COVID-19.

The rearrangement joins TRBV24-1 to TRBJ2-3, with 10 bases lining up with TRBD1. This CDR3 region has 15 residues. J was trimmed by 4 bases and V by 4 bases; bases with no gene match: 4. Germline V lookup: CDR1 KGHDR, CDR2 SFDVKD. CDR3 loop: CATSDTGTGADTQYF. The CDR3 DNA reads as TGTGCCACCAGTGACACCGGGACAGGGGCAGATACGCAGTATTTT.

The chain has TRBV27 and TRBJ1-5; 7 bases fit TRBD1. With 2 bases clipped from V and 9 bases from J, the junction kept 7 bases outside the gene matches. Germline CDR1 and CDR2: MNHEY and SMNVEV (reference sequence). The CDR3 consists of 14 residues. CDR3 residues: CASSLGTEDGPQHF. The CDR3 coding sequence is TGTGCCAGCAGTTTAGGGACAGAGGATGGGCCCCAGCATTTT.

The chain joins TRBV7-2 to TRBJ2-5; 9 bases are a match to TRBD2. CDR3 length: 16 residues. Germline lookup yields CDR1 SGHTA and CDR2 FQGNSA. V lost 5 bases to trimming and J lost 7 bases; unmatched junction nucleotides: 14. CDR3 bases: TGTGCCAGCAGCGCACAGGCGGTAGCGGGGGCCCGGACCCAGTACTTC. It codes for CASSAQAVAGARTQYF.

The chain is built from TRBV19 and TRBJ1-2; 7 nucleotides agree with TRBD1. There are 17 residues in the CDR3. The V gene's germline CDR1 is LNHDA and CDR2 SQIVND (reference sequence). V dropped 8 bases and J dropped 8; count of bases not matched to a gene: 23. CDR3 protein: CASSLAGQRASRSGYTF. The CDR3 region has the DNA TGTGCCAGTTCCCTCGCGGGACAGCGGGCAAGTAGATCAGGCTACACCTTC.

This chain links TRBV7-9 with TRBJ1-1; TRBD1 matches 10 bases. The CDR3 runs to 14 residues. The junction had 5 bases not matched to a gene; V was cut back by 5 bases and J by 5 bases. Germline lookup yields CDR1 SEHNR and CDR2 FQNEAQ (reference sequence). The CDR3 DNA follows: TGTGCCAGCAGCCGACAGGGGGCGAGAACTGAAGCTTTCTTT. Translating gives CASSRQGARTEAFF.

The rearrangement joins TRBV27 to TRBJ2-3; TRBD2 matches at 7 bases. CDR1 and CDR2 from the germline V gene are MNHEY and SMNVEV (reference sequence). There are 14 residues in the CDR3. The V and J ends lost 3 bases and 2 bases, in that order; junction bases with no gene match: 2. CDR3 residues: CASSFSGHTDTQYF. For the CDR3, the DNA is TGTGCCAGCAGTTTTAGCGGGCACACAGATACGCAGTATTTT.

The chain recombines TRBV30 with TRBJ1-1, with 9 nucleotides matching TRBD1. Germline values: CDR1 GTSNPN, CDR2 SVGIG (reference sequence). Trimming removed 0 bases from V and 9 bases from J; junction bases left unmatched: 5. The CDR3 is 13 amino acids. This CDR3 reads CAWSVGTGRKAFF. CDR3 sequence (DNA): TGTGCCTGGAGTGTCGGGACAGGGCGGAAAGCTTTCTTT.

The CDR3 region has the DNA TGTGCCAGCAGCTTACTAGCGGGAGCTCCCTACGAGCAGTACTTC. Protein: CASSLLAGAPYEQYF. The chain combines TRBV7-9 with TRBJ2-7, with TRBD2 matching over 10 bases. J gave up 2 bases and V 2 bases, and 3 bases lay outside the gene matches. This CDR3 is built from 15 residues. The germline gives CDR1 SEHNR, CDR2 FQNEAQ (reference sequence).

The chain links TRBV9 to TRBJ1-2, with 12 bases matching TRBD1. Unmatched junction bases numbered 13, after V lost 4 bases and J lost 6 bases. Germline loops: CDR1 SGDLS, CDR2 YYNGEE. The CDR3 contains 17 residues. As DNA, the CDR3 is TGTGCCAGCAGCTCCCCGGGACAGGGGGCCGCGGGGAATGGCTACACCTTC. Its translation is CASSSPGQGAAGNGYTF.

V and J are TRBV11-2 and TRBJ2-5; D may be TRBD1 (6 bases). Germline assignment: CDR1 SGHAT and CDR2 FQNNGV. Trimming removed 5 bases from V and 5 bases from J, with 12 bases in between. The CDR3 consists of 13 residues. DNA of the CDR3: TGTGCCAGCAGCGCGTTTACAGGGGAGACCCAGTACTTC. Its translation is CASSAFTGETQYF.

This sequence joins TRBV19 and TRBJ2-7; 7 nucleotides line up with TRBD1. CDR3 length: 13 residues. J lost 5 bases, V lost 9 bases, and 10 bases had no gene match. The germline CDR1 and CDR2 sequences are LNHDA and SQIVND (reference sequence). The CDR3 DNA is TGTGCCAGCGCTCTGGGACAGTCGGACGAGCAGTACTTC. Protein: CASALGQSDEQYF.

The gene calls are TRBV6-4 and TRBJ1-6; no reliable D call. Trimming stripped 3 bases from V and 7 bases from J, with 7 bases between. Germline CDR1 and CDR2: MRHNA and SNTAGT. The CDR3 extends over 13 amino acids. The chain's CDR3 is CASSDQANSPLHF. As DNA, the CDR3 is TGTGCCAGCAGTGATCAGGCAAATTCACCCCTCCACTTT.

The chain links TRBV7-3 to TRBJ2-1; TRBD1 matches 11 bases. After removal of 5 bases from V and 6 bases from J, the junction contained 6 bases not matched to a gene. The CDR3 loop spans 15 amino acids. Germline CDR1 SGHTA, CDR2 FQGTGA. This CDR3 reads CASSPRTGGRNEQFF. CDR3 DNA: TGTGCCAGCAGCCCCCGGACAGGGGGCCGCAATGAGCAGTTCTTC.

The V and J genes are TRBV7-9 and TRBJ2-1; 8 bases fit TRBD2. The V gene's germline CDR1 is SEHNR and CDR2 FQNEAQ (reference sequence). Trimming took 0 bases from V and 7 from J; bases not matched to a gene: 5. This CDR3 contains 15 residues. CDR3 DNA sequence: TGTGCCAGCAGCTTAGCGGCCAGCGGGAGTAATGAGCAGTTCTTC. The encoded protein is CASSLAASGSNEQFF.

CDR3 DNA: TGTGCCAGTAGTAAGTCGGGACAGGCGCAAGAGACCCAGTACTTC. Translation: CASSKSGQAQETQYF. The chain recombines TRBV19 with TRBJ2-5; 8 positions match TRBD1. V was clipped by 4 bases and J by 2 bases; unmatched bases: 6. CDR3 length: 15 amino acids. Germline assignment: CDR1 LNHDA and CDR2 SQIVND (reference sequence).

This chain links TRBV19 with TRBJ2-7, with a weak D call TRBD1 (5 bases). The CDR3 totals 13 residues. Germline V gene data show CDR1 as LNHDA and CDR2 as SQIVND (reference sequence). V dropped 5 bases and J dropped 4 bases, with 12 bases sitting between them. Written as DNA, the CDR3 is TGTGCCAGTAGTCCCCAGGGAAGGTACGAGCAGTACTTC. It codes for CASSPQGRYEQYF. Combining the CDR3 with reference TRBV19 and TRBJ2-7 gives the whole variable domain DGGITQSPKYLFRKEGQNVTLSCEQNLNHDAMYWYRQDPGQGLRLIYYSQIVNDFQKGDIAEGYSVSREKKESFPLTVTSAQKNPTAFYLCASSPQGRYEQYFGPGTRLTVT.

The chain has TRBV5-1 and TRBJ2-1; D may be TRBD1 (5 bases). The CDR3 length is 13 residues. V lost 5 bases, J lost 5 bases, and 11 bases lay in between. Germline V gives CDR1 SGHRS, CDR2 YFSETQ. CDR3: CASSTQGDNEQFF. The CDR3 coding sequence is TGCGCCAGCAGTACCCAGGGCGACAATGAGCAGTTCTTC.

Concerning this clone: At the DNA level, this CDR3 is encoded by other sequences in the same sample as well. The J gene is TRBJ1-5, the V gene TRBV18; 7 positions agree with TRBD1. This CDR3 comprises 14 residues. V was clipped by 4 bases and J by 4 bases; unmatched bases: 4. The germline V gene has CDR1 KGHSH and CDR2 LQKENI. The CDR3 DNA follows: TGTGCCAGCTCACGTCAGGGGGAGAATCAGCCCCAGCATTTT. Its translation is CASSRQGENQPQHF. The entire variable domain, with the rest obtained from reference TRBV18 and TRBJ1-5, is as follows: NAGVMQNPRHLVRRRGQEARLRCSPMKGHSHVYWYRQLPEEGLKFMVYLQKENIIDESGMPKERFSAEFPKEGPSILRIQQVVRGDSAAYFCASSRQGENQPQHFGDGTRLSIL.

The chain links TRBV7-9 to TRBJ2-1, with 7 bases lining up with TRBD1. The CDR3 spans 18 residues. The germline gives CDR1 SEHNR, CDR2 FQNEAQ (reference sequence). V lost 5 bases, J lost 0 bases, and 13 bases stayed unmatched. CDR3 region: CASSIPGQLPSSYNEQFF. The DNA for the CDR3 is TGTGCCAGCAGCATCCCGGGACAGCTCCCTAGCTCCTACAATGAGCAGTTCTTC.

This sequence joins TRBV7-2 and TRBJ1-4; D not certain. The CDR3 has 13 residues. Germline CDR1 reads SGHTA; CDR2 reads FQGNSA. Trimming took off 5 bases at V and 0 bases at J, with 4 bases between the two ends. This chain's CDR3 is CASSDTTNEKLFF. CDR3 nucleotides: TGTGCCAGCAGCGACACAACTAATGAAAAACTGTTTTTT.

This chain links TRBV7-9 with TRBJ1-2, with D perhaps TRBD1 (6 bases). The V end lost 4 bases, the J end lost 7 bases, and 19 bases lay between the germline ends. CDR1 SEHNR and CDR2 FQNEAQ come from the germline V gene (reference sequence). The CDR3 extends over 15 amino acids. In DNA form, the CDR3 reads TGTGCCAGCAGCTCCTATCCTACAGGGCTGGCTGGCTACACCTTC. Protein product: CASSSYPTGLAGYTF.

The rearrangement joins TRBV29-1 to TRBJ2-7; 11 bases match TRBD2. Germline loops: CDR1 SQVTM, CDR2 ANQGSEA. V gave up 6 bases and J gave up 7 bases; unmatched junction bases: 8. CDR3 length: 13 amino acids. The CDR3 loop reads CSVFGLAGGEQYF. The CDR3 DNA reads TGCAGCGTCTTCGGACTAGCGGGTGGGGAGCAGTACTTC.

The chain employs TRBV6-1 and TRBJ2-4; TRBD2 agrees at 14 bases. Looked up from germline, CDR1 is MNHNS and CDR2 is SASEGT. The CDR3 runs 18 residues. The J segment lost 8 bases and the V segment lost 2 bases, leaving 11 bases of the junction unmatched. This CDR3 is CASSEPGLAGEERDIQYF. The DNA of the CDR3 is TGTGCCAGCAGTGAACCGGGACTAGCGGGAGAAGAGAGGGACATTCAGTACTTC.

The chain carries TRBV5-3 and TRBJ2-1; 7 nucleotides agree with TRBD1. TRBV5-3 is designated an ORF whose function remains uncertain. The V and J ends lost 0 bases and 6 bases, in that order; junction bases with no gene match: 12. The CDR3 consists of 17 residues. CDR3 in amino acids: CARSLGNDRATFNEQFF. The CDR3 DNA reads as TGTGCCAGAAGCTTGGGGAATGACAGGGCAACCTTCAATGAGCAGTTCTTC.

With respect to this clone: At one of its ends the junction is not consistent with the germline gene, which may arise from a read error. The rearrangement joins TRBV7-7 to TRBJ2-2, with unresolved D. Per the germline V gene, CDR1 is SSHAT and CDR2 is FNYEAQ (reference sequence). The CDR3 is 13 amino acids. The CDR3 DNA follows: TGTGCTAGCAGCTTGAGAAATGGCGGGGAGCTGTTTTTT. Translation gives CASSLRNGGELFF.

This chain uses TRBV19 with TRBJ1-6; D gene uncertain. The CDR3 length is 14 residues. Per the germline V gene, CDR1 is LNHDA and CDR2 is SQIVND (reference sequence). With 5 bases removed from V and 7 bases from J, the gap between germline ends came to 12 bases. The CDR3 nucleotides read TGTGCCAGTAGTCCCCCAGGTCTCAATTCACCCCTCCACTTT. Protein sequence: CASSPPGLNSPLHF.